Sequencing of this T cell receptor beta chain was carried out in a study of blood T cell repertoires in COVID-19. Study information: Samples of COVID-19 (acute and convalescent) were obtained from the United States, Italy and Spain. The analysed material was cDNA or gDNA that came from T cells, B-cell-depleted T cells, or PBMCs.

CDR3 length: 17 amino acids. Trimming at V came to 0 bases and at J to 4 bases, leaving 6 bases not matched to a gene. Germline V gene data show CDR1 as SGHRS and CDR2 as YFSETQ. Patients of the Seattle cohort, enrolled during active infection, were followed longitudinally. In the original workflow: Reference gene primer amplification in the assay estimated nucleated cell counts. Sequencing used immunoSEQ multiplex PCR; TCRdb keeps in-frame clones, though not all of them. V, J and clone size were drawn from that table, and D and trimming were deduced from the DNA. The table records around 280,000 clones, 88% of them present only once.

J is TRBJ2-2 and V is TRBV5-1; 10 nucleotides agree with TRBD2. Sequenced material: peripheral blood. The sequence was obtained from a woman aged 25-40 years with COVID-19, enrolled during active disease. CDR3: CASSLGLAGVGTGELFF. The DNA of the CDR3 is TGCGCCAGCAGCTTGGGCCTAGCGGGAGTCGGCACCGGGGAGCTGTTTTTT.